Reported below is one TCR beta chain. Its antigen is unknown. This CDR3 has 13 amino acids. V gave up 4 bases and J gave up 3 bases, with 8 bases separating them. This record belongs to a study of shared clonotypes between healthy human individuals. Findings and caveats of the study: Naive subsets generally exceeded memory subsets in estimated richness.

Using immunoSEQ multiplex PCR, the repertoire was profiled, and TCRdb retains in-frame clones only, with some absent. The sample consists of over a million clones, about 96% of them appearing once. This clonotype was obtained from a man under 40 in good health. The chain has TRBV7-1 and TRBJ2-3, with D hard to call. TRBV7-1 is given ORF status, its function remaining uncertain. The source material was naive CD4+ T cells sorted from blood. Subset in this sample: CD45RA+ positively selected. This chain's CDR3 is CASSLGPTDTQYF. CDR3 coding DNA: TGTGCCAGCAGCTTAGGGCCGACAGATACGCAGTATTTT.